This TCR beta chain was documented in a study of control samples from healthy donors and cancer patients. Profiling relied on immunoSEQ multiplex PCR, and the TCRdb table lists in-frame clones only, not all of them. Here the sample spans around 160,000 clones, more than 85% being singletons. This clone showed up just once. V lost 3 bases and J lost 2, with 10 bases in between. The CDR3 is 13 residues long. Germline CDR1 and CDR2: DFQATT and SNEGSKA (reference sequence). The sequence was collected from a man aged 18-30 years in good health. Material for sequencing was blood. The J gene is TRBJ1-1, the V gene TRBV20-1, with D unresolved. DNA of the CDR3: TGCAGTGCTAGTGAGCCAGTAAACACTGAAGCTTTCTTT. It encodes CSASEPVNTEAFF.